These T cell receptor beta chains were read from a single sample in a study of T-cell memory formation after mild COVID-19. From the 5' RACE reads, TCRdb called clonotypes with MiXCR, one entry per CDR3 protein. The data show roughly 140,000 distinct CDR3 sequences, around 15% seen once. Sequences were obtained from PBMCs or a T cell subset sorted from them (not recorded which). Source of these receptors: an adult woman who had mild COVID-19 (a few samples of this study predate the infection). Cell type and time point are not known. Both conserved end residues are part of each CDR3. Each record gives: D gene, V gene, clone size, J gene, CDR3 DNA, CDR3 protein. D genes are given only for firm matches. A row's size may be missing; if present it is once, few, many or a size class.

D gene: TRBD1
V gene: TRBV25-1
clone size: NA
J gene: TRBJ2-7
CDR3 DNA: TGTGCCAGCTCGACTGGTGAGGGACAGGGGGGCCAGCAGTACTTC
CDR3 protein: CASSTGEGQGGQQYF

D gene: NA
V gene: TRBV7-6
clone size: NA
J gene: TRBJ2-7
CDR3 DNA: TGTGCCAGCAGCTTAGGACAGGATCAGTACTTC
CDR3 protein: CASSLGQDQYF

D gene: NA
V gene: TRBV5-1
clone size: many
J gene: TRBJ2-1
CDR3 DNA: TGCGCCAGCAGCTCGGGCAGGGCGGCGAGTGAGCAGTTCTTC
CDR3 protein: CASSSGRAASEQFF

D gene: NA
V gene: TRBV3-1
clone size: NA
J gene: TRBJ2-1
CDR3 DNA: TGTGCCAGCAGCCAAGGGTGGTCCTTTGAGCAGTTCTTC
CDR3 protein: CASSQGWSFEQFF

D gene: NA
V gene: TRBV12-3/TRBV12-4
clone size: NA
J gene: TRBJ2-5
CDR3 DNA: TGTGCCAGCAGGCGACTGGCAGGCGCAGAGACCCAGTACTTC
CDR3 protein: CASRRLAGAETQYF

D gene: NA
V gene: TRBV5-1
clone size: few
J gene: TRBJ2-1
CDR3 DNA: TGCGCCAGCAGCTTGGAACAGGGAAGCTACAATGAGCAGTTCTTC
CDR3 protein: CASSLEQGSYNEQFF

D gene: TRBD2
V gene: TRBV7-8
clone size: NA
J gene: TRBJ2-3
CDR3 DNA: TGTGCCAGCAGCCCCGGACTAGCGGGAGGGCCAGATACGCAGTATTTT
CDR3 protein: CASSPGLAGGPDTQYF

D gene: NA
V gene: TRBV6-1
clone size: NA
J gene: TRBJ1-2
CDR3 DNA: TGTGCCAGTCCTTACGGGAGGGATGGCTTCACCTTC
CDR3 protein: CASPYGRDGFTF

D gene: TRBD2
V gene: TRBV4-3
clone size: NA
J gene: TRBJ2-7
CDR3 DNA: TGCGCCAGCAGCCACATCTGGACTAGCGGGAGGGCCTACGAGCAGTACTTC
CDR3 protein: CASSHIWTSGRAYEQYF

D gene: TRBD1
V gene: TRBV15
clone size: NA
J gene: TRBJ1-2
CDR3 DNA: TGTGCCACCAGCGTACCCCTCGGCCCGGGACAGGAGCCTGGCTACACCTTC
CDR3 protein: CATSVPLGPGQEPGYTF

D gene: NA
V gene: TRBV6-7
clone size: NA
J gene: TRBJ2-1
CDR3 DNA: TGTGCCAGCAGTTACCCCCAAAGGAGCTTC
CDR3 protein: CASSYPQRSF

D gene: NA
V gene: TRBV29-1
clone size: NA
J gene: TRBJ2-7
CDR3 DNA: TGCAGCGTTGGGACCGCTCCTAACGAGCAGTACTTC
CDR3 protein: CSVGTAPNEQYF

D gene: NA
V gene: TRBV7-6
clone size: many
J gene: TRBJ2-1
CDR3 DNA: TGTGCCAGCAGCTTAGAAATGTGGGCTGAGCAGTTCTTC
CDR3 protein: CASSLEMWAEQFF

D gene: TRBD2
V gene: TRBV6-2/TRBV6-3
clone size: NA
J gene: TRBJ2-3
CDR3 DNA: TGTGCCAGCAGTCTACTCGGCCGTGGACTAGCGGTCACAGATACGCAGTATTTT
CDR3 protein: CASSLLGRGLAVTDTQYF

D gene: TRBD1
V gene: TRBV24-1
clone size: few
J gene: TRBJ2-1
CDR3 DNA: TGTGCCACCAGTGCCCGGGACAGGGGCAACAATGAGCAGTTCTTC
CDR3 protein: CATSARDRGNNEQFF

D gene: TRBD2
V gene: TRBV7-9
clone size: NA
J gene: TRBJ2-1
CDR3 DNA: TGTGCCAGCAGCCCGGGACTAGCGGGGGGCTCCTACAATGAGCAGTTCTTC
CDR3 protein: CASSPGLAGGSYNEQFF

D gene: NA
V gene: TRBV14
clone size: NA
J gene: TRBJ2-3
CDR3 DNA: TGTGCCAGCAGCCAAGTCCCACTACATACGCAGTATTTT
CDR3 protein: CASSQVPLHTQYF

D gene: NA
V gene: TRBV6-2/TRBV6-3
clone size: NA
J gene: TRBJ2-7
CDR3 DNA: TGTGCCAGCACCCTGACTAGCTCCTACGAGCAGTACTTC
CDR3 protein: CASTLTSSYEQYF

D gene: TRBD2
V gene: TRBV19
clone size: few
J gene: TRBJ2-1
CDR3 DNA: TGTGCCAGTAGTACGGGGACTAGCAATGAGCAGTTCTTC
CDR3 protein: CASSTGTSNEQFF

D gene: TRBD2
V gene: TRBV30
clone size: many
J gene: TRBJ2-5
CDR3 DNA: TGTGCCTGGAGAGGACTAGCGGCCACCGCGACCCAGTACTTC
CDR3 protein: CAWRGLAATATQYF

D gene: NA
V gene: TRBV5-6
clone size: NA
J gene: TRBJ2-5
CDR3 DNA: TGTGCCAGCAGCTGGGGCACGGGACCAGGCACCCAGTACTTC
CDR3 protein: CASSWGTGPGTQYF

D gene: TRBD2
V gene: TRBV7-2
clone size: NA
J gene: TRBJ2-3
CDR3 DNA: TGTGCCAGCAGCTTATCGGGACTAGCATACGATACGCAGTATTTT
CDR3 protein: CASSLSGLAYDTQYF

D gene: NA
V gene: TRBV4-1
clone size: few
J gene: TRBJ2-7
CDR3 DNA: TGCGCCAGCAGCCAAGATACGCGGATATACGAGCAGTACTTC
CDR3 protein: CASSQDTRIYEQYF

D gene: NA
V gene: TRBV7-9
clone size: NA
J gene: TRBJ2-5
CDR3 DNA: TGTGCCAGCAGCTTTATGGACGGGACAGAGACCCAGTACTTC
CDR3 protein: CASSFMDGTETQYF

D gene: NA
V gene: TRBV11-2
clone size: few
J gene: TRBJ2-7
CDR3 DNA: TGTGCCAGCAGATCCTATAAGGGACACACCAACTACGAGCAGTACTTC
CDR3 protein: CASRSYKGHTNYEQYF

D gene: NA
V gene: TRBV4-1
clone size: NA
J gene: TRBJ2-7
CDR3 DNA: TGCGCCAGCAGCCAAGAGACGGCCGGATCCTACGAGCAGTACTTC
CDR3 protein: CASSQETAGSYEQYF

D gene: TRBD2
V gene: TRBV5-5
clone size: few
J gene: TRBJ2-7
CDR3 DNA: TGTGCCAGCAGCGCAGAGCGGGGTCCCTCCTACGAGCAGTACTTC
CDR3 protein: CASSAERGPSYEQYF

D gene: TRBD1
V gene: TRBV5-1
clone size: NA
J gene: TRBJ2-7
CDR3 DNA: TGCGCCAGCAGCTCGGGAGAGGGACAGGCTTCCTACGAGCAGTACTTC
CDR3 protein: CASSSGEGQASYEQYF

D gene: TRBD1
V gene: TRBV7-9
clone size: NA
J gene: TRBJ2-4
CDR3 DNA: TGTGCCAGCAGTAGTTCCGGGACAGGGCAATTCAAAAACATTCAGTACTTC
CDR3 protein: CASSSSGTGQFKNIQYF

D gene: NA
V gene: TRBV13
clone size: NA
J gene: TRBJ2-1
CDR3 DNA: TGTGCCAGCAGCCCTGGACAGACGGGACTTACGATAACATTC
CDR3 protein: CASSPGQTGLTITF

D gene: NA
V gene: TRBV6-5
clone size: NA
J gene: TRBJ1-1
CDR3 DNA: TGTGCCAGCAGTACCTGGGACACTGAAGCTTTCTTT
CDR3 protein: CASSTWDTEAFF

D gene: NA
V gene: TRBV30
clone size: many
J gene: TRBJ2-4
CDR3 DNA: TGTGACTGGAGTGTAATGGGAGACATTCAGTACTTC
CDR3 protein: CDWSVMGDIQYF

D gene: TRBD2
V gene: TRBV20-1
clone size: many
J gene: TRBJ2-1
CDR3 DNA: TGCAGTGCTAGGTCTGATGGGACTAGCGGGAGTGTTCGGTCGAGTGAGCAGTTCTTC
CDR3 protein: CSARSDGTSGSVRSSEQFF

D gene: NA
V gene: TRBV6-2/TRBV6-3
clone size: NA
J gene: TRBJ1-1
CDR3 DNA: TGTGCCAGCAGTTACTCGTGGGGGATGAACACTGAAGCTTTCTTT
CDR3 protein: CASSYSWGMNTEAFF

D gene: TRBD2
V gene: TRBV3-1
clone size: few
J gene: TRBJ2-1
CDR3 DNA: TGTGCCAGCAGCCAGAGGGGACTAGCGGGGGGCTACTTCTCCTACAATGAGCAGTTCTTC
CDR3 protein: CASSQRGLAGGYFSYNEQFF

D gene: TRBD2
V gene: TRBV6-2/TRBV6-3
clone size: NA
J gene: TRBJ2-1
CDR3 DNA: TGTGCCAGCAGTACTCCCCGACTAGCGACTTGGGTGCGGGGGGTTCTCTTC
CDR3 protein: CASSTPRLATWVRGVLF

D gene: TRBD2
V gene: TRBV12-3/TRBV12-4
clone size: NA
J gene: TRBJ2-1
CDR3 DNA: TGTGCCAGCAGTAGACTAGCGGGCCGCAGGGATGAGCAGTTCTTC
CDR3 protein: CASSRLAGRRDEQFF

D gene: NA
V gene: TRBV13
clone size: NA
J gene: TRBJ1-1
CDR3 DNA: TGTGCCAGCAGCCACAGTTCGACGAACACTGAAGCTTTCTTT
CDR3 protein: CASSHSSTNTEAFF

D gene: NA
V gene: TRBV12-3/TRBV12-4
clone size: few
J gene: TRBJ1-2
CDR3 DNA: TGTGCCAGCAGCCAGGGAATAACAGGCTACTATGGCTACACCTTC
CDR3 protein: CASSQGITGYYGYTF

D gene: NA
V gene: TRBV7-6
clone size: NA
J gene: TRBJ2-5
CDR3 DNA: TGTGCCAGCAGACAGGGCCAAGAGACCCAGTACTTC
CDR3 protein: CASRQGQETQYF